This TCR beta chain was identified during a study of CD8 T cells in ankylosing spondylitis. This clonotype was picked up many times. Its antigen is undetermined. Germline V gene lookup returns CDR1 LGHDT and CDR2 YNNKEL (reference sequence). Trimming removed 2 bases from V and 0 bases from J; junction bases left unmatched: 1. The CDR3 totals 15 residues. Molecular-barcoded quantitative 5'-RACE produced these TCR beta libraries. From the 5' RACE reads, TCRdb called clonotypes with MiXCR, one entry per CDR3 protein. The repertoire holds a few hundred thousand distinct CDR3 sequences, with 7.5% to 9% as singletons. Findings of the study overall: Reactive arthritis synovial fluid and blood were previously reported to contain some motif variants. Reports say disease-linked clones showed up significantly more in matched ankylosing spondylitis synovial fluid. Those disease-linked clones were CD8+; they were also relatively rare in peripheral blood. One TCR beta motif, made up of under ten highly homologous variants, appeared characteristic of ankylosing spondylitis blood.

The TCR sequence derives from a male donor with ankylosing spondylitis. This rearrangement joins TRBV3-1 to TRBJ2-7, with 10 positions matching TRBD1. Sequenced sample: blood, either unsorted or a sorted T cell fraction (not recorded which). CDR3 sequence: CASSQWDRGSYEQYF. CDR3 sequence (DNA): TGTGCCAGCAGCCAATGGGACAGGGGCTCCTACGAGCAGTACTTC.